This TCR beta chain appears in the sequencing data of a study of radiotherapy plus CTLA-4 blockade in lung cancer. Lung cancer patients with chemo-refractory metastatic non-small-cell disease were given focal radiation plus CTLA-4 blockade with ipilimumab. The study's findings and limits: Expansion in blood of tumor-derived TCR clones was seen after radiotherapy plus ipilimumab. Reported findings show early blood T cell clone dynamics, with interferon-beta, best predicted response.

The germline V gene has CDR1 SGHVS and CDR2 FQNEAQ. V dropped 2 bases and J dropped 7; count of bases not matched to a gene: 12. The CDR3 spans 17 residues. Assay: immunoSEQ multiplex PCR; the TCRdb copy retains only in-frame clones and omits some. Among some 46,000 clones listed, around 77% were seen once. A word on this clone: Its antigen is as yet unknown.

The sequence came from a human donor with non-small cell lung cancer whose response to radiotherapy plus ipilimumab could not be evaluated. The V call is TRBV7-8, the J call TRBJ1-5; 9 nucleotides match TRBD1. This specimen consisted of peripheral blood, obtained from a patient treated with radiotherapy plus ipilimumab. The chain's CDR3 is CASSLRGQGASKQPQHF. The CDR3 DNA sequence: TGTGCCAGCAGCTTAAGGGGACAGGGAGCATCAAAACAGCCCCAGCATTTT.